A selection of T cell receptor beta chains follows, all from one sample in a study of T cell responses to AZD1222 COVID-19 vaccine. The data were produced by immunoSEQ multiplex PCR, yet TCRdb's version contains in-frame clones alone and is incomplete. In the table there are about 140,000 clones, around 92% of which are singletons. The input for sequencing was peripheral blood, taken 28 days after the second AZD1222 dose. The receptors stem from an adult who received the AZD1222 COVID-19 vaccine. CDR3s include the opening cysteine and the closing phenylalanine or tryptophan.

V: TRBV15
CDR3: CATSPEVDGNTIYF

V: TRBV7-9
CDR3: CASSAAGRAYSTDTQYF

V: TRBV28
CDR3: CASNGRGVTEAFF

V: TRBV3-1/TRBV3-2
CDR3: CASSQDLSIGGRDGYTF

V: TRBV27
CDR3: CASSYTSANSYEQYF

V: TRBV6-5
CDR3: CASDAWDGRTEAFF

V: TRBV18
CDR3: CASSPLGQGDEQYF

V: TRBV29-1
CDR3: CSVVDRNYGYTF

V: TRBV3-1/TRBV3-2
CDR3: CASSLRRNHRGESGTEAFF

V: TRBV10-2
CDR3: CASKTSGSSEQYF

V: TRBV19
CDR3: CASSTRGRNQPQHF

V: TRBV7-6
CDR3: CASSLYSGRNSPLHF

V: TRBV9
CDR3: CASSVTSGRTANTGELFF

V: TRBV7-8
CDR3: CASSLGFGYGYTF

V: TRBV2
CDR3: CASREGAFF

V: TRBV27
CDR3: CASSLSRSDYEQYF

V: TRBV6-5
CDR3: CASSPTRSTGYGYTF

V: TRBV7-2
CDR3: CASSLRQVPHTNYGYTF

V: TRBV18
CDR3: CASSPVLVGEQFF

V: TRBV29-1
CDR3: CSYEGVNEKLFF

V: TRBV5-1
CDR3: CASSHGTTIAGELFF

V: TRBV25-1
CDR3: CASSSHMNTEAFF

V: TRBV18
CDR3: CASSPRSPAPSGSNEQYF

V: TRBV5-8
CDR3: CASSLVKGSWNTEAFF

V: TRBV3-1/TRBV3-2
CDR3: CASSPRGSGNTIYF

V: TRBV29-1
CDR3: CSGEDGTGDGYTF

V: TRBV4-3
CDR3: CASSQVGQDRYGYTF

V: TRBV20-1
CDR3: CSASEGPAANEKLFF

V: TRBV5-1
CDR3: CASSLRSPGANVLTF

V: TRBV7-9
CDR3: CASSPPRDTQYF

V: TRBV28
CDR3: CASSWGRAGYTF

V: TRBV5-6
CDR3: CASSARGVRTEAFF

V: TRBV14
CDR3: CASSQGQLGAEAFF